A selection of T cell receptor beta chains follows, all from one sample in a study of Graves' ophthalmopathy and Graves' hyperthyroidism. In TCRdb, the multiplex PCR reads were re-called with MiXCR into one record per CDR3 protein. The table includes around 1.1 million distinct CDR3 sequences, 35% to 40% detected once. Sequencing input: peripheral blood or thyroid tissue (not recorded which). These receptor sequences come from an adult man with Graves' hyperthyroidism. The CDR3 runs from the conserved cysteine through the conserved F or W.

v_gene: TRBV30; CDR3aa: CAYLGVTNEKLFF
v_gene: TRBV6-5; CDR3aa: CASSDGWGQGRVTYEQYF
v_gene: TRBV2; CDR3aa: CASSVDDYGYTF
v_gene: TRBV20-1; CDR3aa: CSARSEGQGRRGYTF
v_gene: TRBV9; CDR3aa: CASSPTGSSNSPLHF
v_gene: TRBV29-1; CDR3aa: CSVAVGGAEKLFF
v_gene: TRBV20-1; CDR3aa: CSASPRDRGHPETQYF
v_gene: TRBV10-3; CDR3aa: CAISERGQGLYQPQHF
v_gene: TRBV5-5; CDR3aa: CASRLYNSGAGGLQPQHF
v_gene: TRBV9; CDR3aa: CASSVGPSTTYEQYF
v_gene: TRBV11-2; CDR3aa: CASSPRDRGETQYF
v_gene: TRBV12-3/TRBV12-4; CDR3aa: CASSRAESSYNEQFF
v_gene: TRBV7-2; CDR3aa: CAGSSDRGDTGELFF
v_gene: TRBV9; CDR3aa: CASSAKGARGEKLFF
v_gene: TRBV5-1; CDR3aa: CASREGGSYTF
v_gene: TRBV13; CDR3aa: CASSLRTGQTHEKLFF
v_gene: TRBV10-2; CDR3aa: CASSDLPRHSLYEQYF
v_gene: TRBV7-9; CDR3aa: CASSWGTGLKEKLFF
v_gene: TRBV10-3; CDR3aa: CAIRTGTGARGYTF
v_gene: TRBV14; CDR3aa: CASSQLSTGQGRDGYTF
v_gene: TRBV4-3; CDR3aa: CASSQDARGRGYGYTF
v_gene: TRBV5-1; CDR3aa: CASSWGRGYEQYF